This T cell receptor beta chain appears in the sequencing data of a study of chemoradiotherapy in HPV16-positive cancers. Overall study: A couple of HPV16-positive patients' cells yielded candidate HPV-specific clones and common motifs.

Findings of the study overall: Candidate HPV-specific clones and E7-related TCR motifs grew in tumor during treatment. Functional assays defining HPV-specific T cells used only a couple of HPV16-positive patients.

Assay: immunoSEQ multiplex PCR; the TCRdb copy retains only in-frame clones and omits some. This table holds over 10,000 clones, 89% found once. V gave up 6 bases and J gave up 3 bases, with 6 bases separating them. From germline, CDR1 is MNHEY and CDR2 SVGAGI. The CDR3 length is 11 residues. As regards this clone: Its target is unknown.

The receptor was isolated from a human donor with HPV-associated anogenital cancer. The chain links TRBV6-5 to TRBJ2-7; no definite D call. The source material was blood, sampled from a patient who underwent chemoradiotherapy. Here the CDR3 DNA reads TGTGCCAGCAGGGGAAACTACGAGCAGTACTTC. Translation: CASRGNYEQYF.